The 4 T cell receptor beta chains below all came from one sample that was sequenced in a study of cytomegalovirus exposure and HLA in healthy donors (dated by TCRdb to 2017 to 2019). The library was made by the immunoSEQ multiplex PCR assay. The multiplex PCR relied on a mix of 60 forward primers for TCR Vbeta segments and 13 reverse primers for TCR Jbeta segments. The immuneACCESS repertoire file appears here via TCRdb, limited to in-frame rearrangements. These files lack a portion of the clones; in checked studies, under half of the deficit traces to unresolved V genes, and the cause of the others is not known. A total of under 150,000 clones appear in this sample, 76% of them only once. The ten largest clones add up to under 4.5% of the sample. Specimen: PBMCs. These receptors were obtained from a man younger than 35 in good health and CMV-seronegative.

This rearrangement joins TRBV5-1 to TRBJ2-2; 7 nucleotides line up with TRBD2. Trimming at V came to 1 base and at J to 2 bases, leaving 5 bases not matched to a gene. This CDR3 is 16 amino acids long. Germline V CDR1 and CDR2: SGHRS, YFSETQ. CDR3 coding DNA: TGCGCCAGCAGCTTGTACCTAGCGGAAAACACCGGGGAGCTGTTTTTT. Translated, it gives CASSLYLAENTGELFF.

This clone was observed a handful of times. V is TRBV11-1 and J is TRBJ2-7; D ambiguous. This CDR3 contains 14 residues. The germline CDR1 and CDR2 sequences are SGHAT and FQDESV (reference sequence). Trimming pared 4 bases from V and 2 bases from J, leaving 12 bases between. The CDR3, as DNA: TGTGCCAGCAGCTCCTCCCACGGAGCCTACGAGCAGTACTTC. Protein: CASSSSHGAYEQYF.

About this clone itself: The sample contains more than one DNA sequence encoding this CDR3. The rearrangement joins TRBV28 to TRBJ2-5; 10 bases agree with TRBD2. Germline V CDR1 and CDR2: MDHEN, SYDVKM. J lost 1 base, V lost 3 bases, and 2 bases had no gene match. This CDR3 spans 15 amino acids. The CDR3 DNA follows: TGTGCCAGCAGTTTTTCTAGCGGGGGCCAAGAGACCCAGTACTTC. It yields the protein CASSFSSGGQETQYF.

The chain uses TRBV11-3 and TRBJ1-6; possibly TRBD1 for D (5 bases). V was pared by 5 bases and J by 7 bases, with 12 bases between. CDR3 size: 14 residues. Germline V gene lookup returns CDR1 SGHNT and CDR2 YENEEA. CDR3 residues: CASSGRGANSPLHF. In DNA, the CDR3 is TGTGCCAGCAGCGGCCGCGGGGCAAATTCACCCCTCCACTTT. Complete variable domain (other parts from reference TRBV11-3 and TRBJ1-6): EAGVVQSPRYKIIEKKQPVAFWCNPISGHNTLYWYLQNLGQGPELLIRYENEEAVDDSQLPKDRFSAERLKGVDSTLKIQPAELGDSAVYLCASSGRGANSPLHFGNGTRLTVT.